This entry features one T cell receptor (beta chain) sequence. These data come from a study of T cell responses to AZD1222 COVID-19 vaccine. Germline V gene lookup returns CDR1 SEHNR and CDR2 FQNEAQ (reference sequence). Between the trimmed V and J ends, which lost 4 bases and 2 bases, there was a span of 11 bases. The CDR3 has 14 amino acids. Some clones are missing from TCRdb's copy, which holds only in-frame ones; the method was immunoSEQ multiplex PCR. Counted here are 100,000 to 150,000 clones, roughly 90% occurring once; the ten biggest clones make up approximately 1%. The V gene is TRBV7-9, the J gene TRBJ1-2; tentatively, D is TRBD1 (5 bases). This receptor was identified in an adult in good health. The sequenced sample was peripheral blood, obtained on day 0 of AZD1222 vaccination. This CDR3 reads CASSSTWDNYGYTF. CDR3 sequence (DNA): TGTGCCAGCAGCTCAACCTGGGACAACTATGGCTACACCTTC.